This T cell receptor beta chain was documented in a study of Ad26.COV2.S vaccination and SARS-CoV-2 variants. Study-level results: Measures of TCR breadth and depth may have fallen short of total T cell responses.

Produced via immunoSEQ multiplex PCR; TCRdb's table is partial and in-frame only. The table includes some 400,000 clones, 70% to 90% detected once. Per germline, CDR1 MDHEN and CDR2 SYDVKM. The CDR3 has 12 residues. With V trimmed by 4 bases and J by 12 bases, 8 bases remained unmatched. Remarks on this clone: Its antigen is unidentified.

Treatment specified: 15 to 20 received Ad26.COV2.S at low or high dose, single or two shots; 5 received placebo; per-sample allocation not given. Vaccine and placebo recipients were sampled on day 63 after the first injection. The sample was peripheral blood, taken in a trial of Ad26.COV2.S vaccine versus placebo. The origin of this receptor is a person between 18 and 59 years old who received the Ad26.COV2.S COVID-19 vaccine or a placebo. The V gene is TRBV28, the J gene TRBJ2-7; TRBD1 matches 8 bases. The CDR3 protein is CASSSGQGSRYF. The CDR3 nucleotides read TGTGCCAGCAGTTCCGGACAGGGAAGTCGGTACTTC.